These T cell receptor beta chains were read from a single sample in a study of T cells in Graves' hyperthyroidism and ophthalmopathy. TCRdb processed the multiplex PCR reads anew with MiXCR; each CDR3 protein has one entry. The sample shows 370,000 or so distinct CDR3 sequences, roughly 14% of them seen only once. The sample was blood. These receptor sequences come from a man aged 25-40 years with Graves' hyperthyroidism that later progressed to Graves' ophthalmopathy. CDR3s include the opening cysteine and the closing phenylalanine or tryptophan. The D gene is left open where the match is weak. Expanded clones get a size class; other rows say once, few or many, or leave the size out.

D gene	clone size	J gene	V gene	CDR3 protein	CDR3 DNA
TRBD1	many	TRBJ2-7	TRBV7-9	CASSLALKGQGSYEQYF	TGTGCCAGCAGCTTAGCGCTAAAGGGACAGGGCTCCTACGAGCAGTACTTC
TRBD2	many	TRBJ2-1	TRBV30	CASTTSGYNEQFF	TGTGCCTCTACGACTAGCGGCTACAATGAGCAGTTCTTC
-	-	TRBJ1-6	TRBV5-1	CASSPTQGRSPLHF	TGCGCCAGCAGCCCTACCCAGGGTCGTTCACCCCTCCACTTT
-	many	TRBJ1-2	TRBV16	CASSQSKMGGYTF	TGTGCCAGCAGCCAATCTAAGATGGGTGGCTACACCTTC
-	many	TRBJ2-7	TRBV5-1	CASSLGRPAGTYEQYF	TGCGCCAGCAGCTTGGGACGGCCAGCGGGCACATACGAGCAGTACTTC
-	few	TRBJ2-5	TRBV10-2	CASSEPWETQYF	TGCGCCAGCAGTGAACCTTGGGAGACCCAGTACTTC
-	many	TRBJ1-1	TRBV11-2	CASSPGMRRSGAFF	TGTGCCAGCAGCCCAGGAATGAGGAGGAGTGGAGCTTTCTTT
TRBD2	-	TRBJ2-5	TRBV6-1	CASSEQPSGATQYF	TGTGCCAGCAGTGAACAACCTAGCGGGGCAACCCAGTACTTC
-	-	TRBJ2-7	TRBV2	CASTQSYEQYF	TGTGCCAGCACCCAGAGCTACGAGCAGTACTTC
-	many	TRBJ2-1	TRBV12-5	CASGLERRYEQFF	TGTGCTAGTGGTTTGGAAAGGCGGTATGAGCAGTTCTTC
-	-	TRBJ2-7	TRBV9	CASSPQRMPYEQYF	TGTGCCAGCAGCCCACAGAGGATGCCTTACGAGCAGTACTTC
TRBD1	many	TRBJ1-1	TRBV2	CAGLGQDWTEAFF	TGTGCCGGCTTAGGACAGGACTGGACTGAAGCTTTCTTT
-	few	TRBJ2-5	TRBV9	CASSVSGVETQYF	TGTGCCAGCAGCGTGTCAGGGGTAGAGACCCAGTACTTC
-	many	TRBJ2-3	TRBV5-1	CASSLRGRDTDTQYF	TGCGCCAGCAGCCTGAGGGGGAGGGACACAGATACGCAGTATTTT
-	few	TRBJ2-7	TRBV5-5	CASSLGVTAYEQYF	TGTGCCAGCAGCTTGGGGGTAACAGCATATGAGCAGTACTTC
TRBD1	many	TRBJ1-5	TRBV27	CASSLIGTGDQPQHF	TGTGCCAGCAGTCTAATCGGGACAGGGGATCAGCCCCAGCATTTT
TRBD2	few	TRBJ2-7	TRBV4-1	CASSKDTSGGYEQYF	TGCGCCAGCAGCAAGGATACTAGCGGAGGCTACGAGCAGTACTTC
-	many	TRBJ2-7	TRBV2	CASSGQSYEQYF	TGTGCCAGCAGTGGACAGTCCTACGAGCAGTACTTC
-	few	TRBJ1-3	TRBV28	CASSFSVAGNTIYF	TGTGCCAGCAGTTTCAGCGTTGCCGGAAACACCATATATTTT
-	-	TRBJ2-7	TRBV30	CAWSRDFSYEQYF	TGTGCCTGGAGCCGGGACTTTTCCTACGAGCAGTACTTC
-	-	TRBJ1-1	TRBV4-1	CASSQVSPGNTEAFF	TGCGCCAGCAGCCAAGTGAGCCCAGGGAACACTGAAGCTTTCTTT
TRBD2	many	TRBJ2-5	TRBV6-1	CASRADVAGLQETQYF	TGTGCCAGCAGGGCCGACGTAGCGGGGTTGCAAGAGACCCAGTACTTC
-	few	TRBJ1-4	TRBV3-1	CASSQEGLTTNEKLFF	TGTGCCAGCAGCCAGGAGGGGTTAACAACTAATGAAAAACTGTTTTTT